This T cell receptor (beta chain) is from a study of T cell repertoires in cytomegalovirus infection (dated by TCRdb to the late 2010s). Turning to the overall study: Recently identified HLA-C-restricted CMV epitopes, whose presentation resists viral immunomodulation, were targeted by peptide stimulations together with well-studied HLA-B-restricted epitopes. Because public TCR beta signatures pointed to carriage of CMV infection together with the matching HLA type, the HLA type of each donor mattered for the analysis. The paper as a whole reports these results and caveats: The ex vivo response was dominated by HLA-C-restricted CMV-specific TCR beta clonotypes, and the single most frequent clonotype in two of eight donors was supplied by these HLA-C-restricted clonotypes. In both this cohort and an independent roughly 350-donor cohort, the cumulative frequency of public TCR beta family members distinguished carriers of CMV infection plus the relevant HLA type.

This sample was sequenced with an Illumina HiSeq 1500. TCRdb cleaned the public reads at Q25 with fastp, built clones with MiXCR and kept in-frame beta chains. Rows with one shared CDR3 protein collapse into an entry with the most common genes and DNA. This sample holds some 480,000 distinct CDR3 sequences; about 33% were observed only once. The top ten clonotypes cover 15% to 20% of the sample. This specimen's treatment or condition label, interpreted: in vitro stimulation with specific CMV peptide epitopes to enrich CMV-specific T cells. There are a few counts of this clonotype. The antigen it recognizes is unknown. No base quality information exists; no much larger clone differs at one position. CDR1 and CDR2 were assigned from the germline V gene (reference sequence) as DFQATT and SNEGSKA. Here V drops 4 bases and J drops 1 base, and the junction holds 4 bases not matched to any gene. There are 15 amino acids in the CDR3, from cysteine to phenylalanine inclusive. Of the read, only the CDR3 DNA is kept; its 45 bases are in frame from base 1.

The clonotype originates from a human donor in good health (CMV status not recorded). Some clones in this sample may be carry-over from other donors' samples. Recombination joined TRBV20-1 with TRBJ2-3; 11 bases in between match TRBD2. Sequencing used cultured PBMCs, obtained from culture after CMV antigen stimulation. The DNA reads as follows: TGCAGTGCTACCGTGACTAGCGGGGGCACAGATACGCAGTATTTT. This is translated as CSATVTSGGTDTQYF.